Listed below are T cell receptor beta chains from one sample, sequenced in a study of blood T cell repertoires in COVID-19. Using immunoSEQ multiplex PCR, the repertoire was profiled, and TCRdb retains in-frame clones only, with some absent. The sample comprises 70,000 to 75,000 clones, around four fifths of which are singletons, and 1.8% rests with the top ten. Sequencing input: peripheral blood. The receptors were gathered from a woman between 55 and 75 years old with acute or convalescent COVID-19. Both conserved end residues are part of each CDR3. Fields, in order: clone size, D gene, V gene, J gene, CDR3 DNA, CDR3 protein. A D gene is named only where the DNA matches it firmly. Size values are once, few and many counts, or a class for expanded clones, and some rows have none.

-,TRBD1,TRBV6-4,TRBJ2-1,TGTGCCAGCAGTGCCGGACAGGGTTACAATGAGCAGTTCTTC,CASSAGQGYNEQFF
-,-,TRBV5-1,TRBJ2-7,TGCGCCAGCAGCTTGGCCGGGGCGGAAAGAGGAGGGGAGCAGTACTTC,CASSLAGAERGGEQYF
-,TRBD1,TRBV5-4,TRBJ1-2,TGTGCCAGCAGCGGAAAACAGGGGGCGATAACATATGGCTACACCTTC,CASSGKQGAITYGYTF
-,-,TRBV7-9,TRBJ1-3,TGTGCCAGCAGCCTACGGTCGGCGGTCTCTGGAAACACCATATATTTT,CASSLRSAVSGNTIYF
-,-,TRBV28,TRBJ1-1,TGTGCCAGCAGTTTATCGGGGATCACTGAAGCTTTCTTT,CASSLSGITEAFF
once,-,TRBV28,TRBJ2-7,TGTGCCAGCAGTTTATCCGGGGGGCCTAACGAGCAGTACTTC,CASSLSGGPNEQYF
few,TRBD1,TRBV7-9,TRBJ1-1,TGTGCCAGCAGCTCCTTCAGGGGGACTTGGGAAGCTTTCTTT,CASSSFRGTWEAFF
-,TRBD1,TRBV10-2,TRBJ1-3,TGCGCCAGCAGGGACAGGGCCATCGTCGGAAACACCATATATTTT,CASRDRAIVGNTIYF
-,-,TRBV29-1,TRBJ1-3,TGCAGCGTTGAAGGCCAGGGAAACACCATATATTTT,CSVEGQGNTIYF
-,TRBD1,TRBV2,TRBJ1-2,TGTGCCAGCAGTGGACCCGACAGGGGGCTTAACTATGGCTACACCTTC,CASSGPDRGLNYGYTF
-,-,TRBV7-2,TRBJ2-2,TGTGCCAGCAGCCAGTGGGGGGGCCCCGCCGGGGAGCTGTTTTTT,CASSQWGGPAGELFF
-,-,TRBV28,TRBJ1-6,TGTGCCAGCAGTTTAGGAGGGCTTGGTAATTCACCCCTCCACTTT,CASSLGGLGNSPLHF
-,-,TRBV5-4,TRBJ2-1,TGTGCCAGCAGCTTGAAGACTATCAATGAGCAGTTCTTC,CASSLKTINEQFF
-,TRBD1,TRBV10-3,TRBJ2-7,TGTGCCATCAGTGACCCGGGACAGTCCTACGAGCAGTACTTC,CAISDPGQSYEQYF
once,-,TRBV7-2,TRBJ1-2,TGTGCCAGCAGCCGGGGAGTAGTTGATGGCTACACCTTC,CASSRGVVDGYTF
-,TRBD2,TRBV4-2,TRBJ2-1,TGTGCCAGCAGCCAGGGAGGGACTAGCGGGATGGCAAGCTCCTACAATGAGCAGTTCTTC,CASSQGGTSGMASSYNEQFF
-,TRBD1,TRBV10-3,TRBJ1-1,TGTGCCACTACGGGACAGGGAGACACTGAAGCTTTCTTT,CATTGQGDTEAFF
-,-,TRBV5-4,TRBJ1-2,TGTGCCAGCAGCCCAACAGGGTACGGCTATGGCTACACCTTC,CASSPTGYGYGYTF
-,-,TRBV7-3,TRBJ2-1,TGTGCCAGCAGCTTATCACAGACTCAGGGAAGCTCCTACAATGAGCAGTTCTTC,CASSLSQTQGSSYNEQFF
-,TRBD1,TRBV15,TRBJ1-2,TGTGCCACCAGCACCTCGGGGACAGTATATGGCTACACCTTC,CATSTSGTVYGYTF
-,TRBD1,TRBV6-6,TRBJ1-4,TGTGCCAGCAACAGGGGTTCTAATGAAAAACTGTTTTTT,CASNRGSNEKLFF
-,-,TRBV10-3,TRBJ1-2,TGTGCCACCAGTCAGCAGGATTATGGCTACACCTTC,CATSQQDYGYTF
-,-,TRBV4-1,TRBJ1-2,TGCGCCAGCAGCCAAGAGTGGGAGGTAAACTATGGCTACACCTTC,CASSQEWEVNYGYTF
once,TRBD1,TRBV19,TRBJ1-2,TGTGCCAGTAGTCCCCCGACAGGGTTGGATGGCTACACCTTC,CASSPPTGLDGYTF
-,-,TRBV20-1,TRBJ2-1,TGCAGTGCTAGTAGGGGGAGGGCCAATGAGCAGTTCTTC,CSASRGRANEQFF
once,TRBD2,TRBV7-9,TRBJ2-1,TGTGCCAGCAGGAGGTTGAAGACTAGCGGCCGCAATGAGCAGTTCTTC,CASRRLKTSGRNEQFF
few,TRBD1,TRBV7-7,TRBJ1-1,TGTGCTAGCAGGGGGCCAAGGCAGCCCCACTCTGAAGCTTTCTTT,CASRGPRQPHSEAFF
-,-,TRBV5-8,TRBJ1-3,TGTGCCAGCAGCTTGGGACAAGGAAACACCATATATTTT,CASSLGQGNTIYF
-,TRBD2,TRBV5-1,TRBJ2-3,TGCGCCAGCAGCACATGGACTAGCGGGAGAGTGATGGAAGATACGCAGTATTTT,CASSTWTSGRVMEDTQYF
few,TRBD2,TRBV6-2/TRBV6-3,TRBJ2-3,TGTGCCAGCAGTTACGTGACTAGCGGGAGATCGCCGCAGTATTTT,CASSYVTSGRSPQYF
-,-,TRBV29-1,TRBJ1-1,TGCAGCGTAAGGGGTAACACTGAAGCTTTCTTT,CSVRGNTEAFF
-,-,TRBV30,TRBJ1-6,TGTGCCTGGAGCTATAACAGGGTAAATTCACCCCTCCACTTT,CAWSYNRVNSPLHF
few,TRBD2,TRBV5-3,TRBJ2-5,TGTGCCAGAAGCTTGGGGAGCGAGCGGGGGGCTCGGGAGACCCAGTACTTC,CARSLGSERGARETQYF
-,TRBD1,TRBV29-1,TRBJ1-3,TGCAGCGTTTCCCTGACAGGGTCCTACTCTGGAAACACCATATATTTT,CSVSLTGSYSGNTIYF
-,-,TRBV6-2/TRBV6-3,TRBJ1-5,TGTGCCAGCAGCCCACCTGACCTCGCTAGGCAGCCCCAGCATTTT,CASSPPDLARQPQHF
-,-,TRBV27,TRBJ1-1,TGTGCCAGCAGTTGGGCGCCGGACACTGAAGCTTTCTTT,CASSWAPDTEAFF
-,-,TRBV3-1/TRBV3-2,TRBJ1-1,TGTGCCAGCAGCCAAGCTGTGACTAATGAAGCTTTCTTT,CASSQAVTNEAFF
few,TRBD2,TRBV7-7,TRBJ2-1,TGTGCCAGCAGCTTTTTTGGGAGCGGGAGGTGGAGGGTTCTCGATGAGCAGTTCTTC,CASSFFGSGRWRVLDEQFF
-,TRBD2,TRBV19,TRBJ2-1,TGTGCCAGTAGTATCGCATCTAGCGGGATCACTAATGAGCAGTTCTTC,CASSIASSGITNEQFF
-,-,TRBV7-2,TRBJ1-1,TGTGCCAGCAGCTTAGGCGCTGGGCTCATGAACACTGAAGCTTTCTTT,CASSLGAGLMNTEAFF
few,TRBD1,TRBV19,TRBJ1-4,TGTGCCAGTAGGAGGACAGGGGAAAAACTGTTTTTT,CASRRTGEKLFF
once,TRBD1,TRBV25-1,TRBJ1-4,TGTGCCAGCAGGAGACAGGGAACTAATGAAAAACTGTTTTTT,CASRRQGTNEKLFF
-,TRBD1,TRBV29-1,TRBJ2-3,TGCAGCGCCTCGGCCGGGACAGGAAGCACAGATACGCAGTATTTT,CSASAGTGSTDTQYF
-,TRBD2,TRBV25-1,TRBJ2-1,TGTGCCAGCAGTGCCACTAGCGGGAGGGCCTTGGGTGAGCAGTTCTTC,CASSATSGRALGEQFF
-,TRBD1,TRBV11-2,TRBJ1-2,TGTGCCAGCAGCTTAGACGCGGGGACAGGGACCTATGGCTACACCTTC,CASSLDAGTGTYGYTF
-,TRBD1,TRBV6-5,TRBJ1-1,TGTGCCAGCAGGGGGGGACAGGGAAGCACTGAAGCTTTCTTT,CASRGGQGSTEAFF
-,TRBD2,TRBV7-8,TRBJ2-3,TGTGCCAGCAGCTTACTGGCTAGCGGGGGGGATGGCACAGATACGCAGTATTTT,CASSLLASGGDGTDTQYF
-,TRBD1,TRBV5-5,TRBJ1-1,TGTGCCAGCAGCTCCGGGACAGGGGTTAGAAACACTGAAGCTTTCTTT,CASSSGTGVRNTEAFF
-,-,TRBV2,TRBJ1-2,TGTGCCAGCAGAAAAGGGGAGGTCGGCGTCTACACCTTC,CASRKGEVGVYTF
few,-,TRBV5-4,TRBJ1-4,TGTGCCAGCAGCCCGGGGTCAACTAATGAAAAACTGTTTTTT,CASSPGSTNEKLFF
few,-,TRBV7-2,TRBJ1-4,TGTGCCAGCAGCAGCGCCCGGAGGGGTGAAAAACTGTTTTTT,CASSSARRGEKLFF
-,TRBD2,TRBV2,TRBJ2-5,TGTGCCAGCAGTGACCGGGGGGGCGCTCGAGAGACCCAGTACTTC,CASSDRGGARETQYF